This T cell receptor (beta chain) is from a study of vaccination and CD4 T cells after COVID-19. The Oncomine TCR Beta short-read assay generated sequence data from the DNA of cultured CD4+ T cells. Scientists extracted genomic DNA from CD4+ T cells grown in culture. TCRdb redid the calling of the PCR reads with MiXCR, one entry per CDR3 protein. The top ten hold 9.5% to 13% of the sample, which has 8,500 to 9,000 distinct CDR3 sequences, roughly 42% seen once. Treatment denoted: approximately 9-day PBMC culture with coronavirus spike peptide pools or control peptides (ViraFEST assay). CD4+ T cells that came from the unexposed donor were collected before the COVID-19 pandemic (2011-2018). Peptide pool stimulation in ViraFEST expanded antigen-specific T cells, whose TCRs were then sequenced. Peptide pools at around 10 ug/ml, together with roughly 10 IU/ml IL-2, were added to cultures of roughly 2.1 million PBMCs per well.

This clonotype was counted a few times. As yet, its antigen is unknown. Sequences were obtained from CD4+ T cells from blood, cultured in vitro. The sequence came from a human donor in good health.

CDR3 residues: CASTNRGFDIGELFF. CDR3 coding DNA: TGTGCCAGTACCAATCGAGGGTTCGATATCGGGGAGCTGTTTTTT. The V and J genes are TRBV19 and TRBJ2-2, with a weak D call TRBD2 (5 bases). The V end lost 7 bases, the J end lost 7 bases, and 19 bases lay between the germline ends. CDR1 is LNHDA and CDR2 is SQIVND in the germline V gene (reference sequence). CDR3 length: 15 residues. The complete variable domain, with remaining parts taken from reference TRBV19 and TRBJ2-2, reads DGGITQSPKYLFRKEGQNVTLSCEQNLNHDAMYWYRQDPGQGLRLIYYSQIVNDFQKGDIAEGYSVSREKKESFPLTVTSAQKNPTAFYLCASTNRGFDIGELFFGEGSRLTVL.